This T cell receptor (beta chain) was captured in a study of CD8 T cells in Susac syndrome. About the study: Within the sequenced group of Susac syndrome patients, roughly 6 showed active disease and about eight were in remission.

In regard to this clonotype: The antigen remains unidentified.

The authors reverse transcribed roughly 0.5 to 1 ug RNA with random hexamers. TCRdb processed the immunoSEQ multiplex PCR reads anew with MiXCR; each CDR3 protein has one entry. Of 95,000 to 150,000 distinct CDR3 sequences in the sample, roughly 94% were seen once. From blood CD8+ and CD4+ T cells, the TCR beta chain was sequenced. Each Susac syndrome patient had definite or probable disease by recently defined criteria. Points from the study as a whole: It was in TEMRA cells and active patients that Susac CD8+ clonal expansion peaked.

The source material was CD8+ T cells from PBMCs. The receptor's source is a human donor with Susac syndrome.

The CDR3 DNA reads as TGCAGCGTTGATGAAAGGGAGGGTCGAGGCTACACCTTC. Amino acid sequence: CSVDEREGRGYTF. The chain recombines TRBV29-1 with TRBJ1-2; D unclear. CDR1 and CDR2 from the germline V gene are SQVTM and ANQGSEA. The CDR3 extends over 13 amino acids. V was clipped by 3 bases and J by 8 bases, with 16 bases between them.